The T cell receptor beta chain described here comes from a study of tumor-infiltrating lymphocytes in primary liver carcinoma. The CDR3 has 18 residues. J gave up 7 bases and V 0 bases, and 13 bases lay outside the gene matches. CDR1 and CDR2 (germline): SGHRS, YFSETQ. A primer in the constant region served to generate TCR beta cDNA from roughly 520 ng of total RNA. It was through three nested multiplex PCR rounds of slightly modified ARM-PCR that TCR beta libraries arose. With TRBV1-TRBV30 forward primers and a C-beta reverse primer, the first two PCR rounds were run for around 10 cycles each. TCRdb reprocessed the multiplex PCR reads with MiXCR, giving one entry per CDR3 protein. The sample has approximately 300,000 distinct CDR3 sequences, 50% to 70% seen once. The researchers obtained blood RNA from unsorted whole blood and also extracted germline DNA.

The sequence derives from a man aged 40-50 years with primary liver carcinoma and hepatitis B virus infection. The chain combines TRBV5-1 with TRBJ2-1; 10 bases fit TRBD2. Sequenced material: peripheral blood. CDR3 bases: TGCGCCAGCAGCTTGGCCACTAGGACTAGCGGCTTACTGAATGAGCAGTTCTTC. Its translation: CASSLATRTSGLLNEQFF. Filled out from reference TRBV5-1 and TRBJ2-1, the complete variable domain reads KAGVTQTPRYLIKTRGQQVTLSCSPISGHRSVSWYQQTPGQGLQFLFEYFSETQRNKGNFPGRFSGRQFSNSRSEMNVSTLELGDSALYLCASSLATRTSGLLNEQFFGPGTRLTVL.